The 30 T cell receptor beta chains presented below share a single source sample, sequenced in a study of blood T cell repertoires in COVID-19. The data were produced by immunoSEQ multiplex PCR, yet TCRdb's version contains in-frame clones alone and is incomplete. The sample consists of nearly 350,000 clones, around 83% of them appearing once. What was sequenced was peripheral blood. The origin of the receptors is a man younger than 45 with active or convalescent COVID-19.

This clone was found many times. This chain connects TRBV12-3 or TRBV12-4 to TRBJ2-7; D is unclear. This CDR3 has 13 residues. The V end lost 1 base, the J end lost 2 bases, and 6 bases lay between the germline ends. In nucleotides, the CDR3 is TGTGCCAGCAGTTTAGGACTTACCTACGAGCAGTACTTC. The encoded protein is CASSLGLTYEQYF.

This chain links TRBV2 with TRBJ2-4, with D possibly matching TRBD1 (5 bases). The CDR3 consists of 15 residues. V was trimmed by 1 base and J by 1 base, leaving 8 bases between them. The V gene's germline CDR1 is SNHLY and CDR2 FYNNEI. The CDR3 DNA is TGTGCCAGCAGTGAAGGGGGCGACGCCAAAAACATTCAGTACTTC. It yields the protein CASSEGGDAKNIQYF.

This sequence joins TRBV7-2 and TRBJ2-1; 13 bases match TRBD2. V lost 5 bases to trimming and J lost 10 bases; unmatched junction nucleotides: 11. Germline values: CDR1 SGHTA, CDR2 FQGNSA. The CDR3 has 16 amino acids. CDR3 protein: CASSPEGTSGVGEQFF. The CDR3 nucleotides read TGTGCCAGCAGCCCAGAGGGGACTAGCGGGGTCGGGGAGCAGTTCTTC.

V usage is TRBV7-3 and J usage is TRBJ2-3, with TRBD2 matching 7 bases. Germline CDR1 reads SGHTA; CDR2 reads FQGTGA. This CDR3 spans 15 amino acids. Trimming at V came to 2 bases and at J to 4 bases, leaving 6 bases not matched to a gene. The CDR3 spells CASSLLSGKADTQYF. The CDR3 DNA sequence: TGTGCCAGCAGCTTATTAAGCGGGAAAGCAGATACGCAGTATTTT.

This clone was detected once. The chain links TRBV28 to TRBJ2-7; D uncertain. This CDR3 has 12 amino acids. V dropped 6 bases and J dropped 5 bases, with 11 bases sitting between them. Germline CDR1 and CDR2: MDHEN and SYDVKM. The CDR3, as DNA: TGTGCCAGCAGCCCCGACTTCAACGAGCAGTACTTC. Protein: CASSPDFNEQYF.

The sample holds a few counts of this clone. The chain couples TRBV4-1 to TRBJ1-3, with D unresolved. The germline CDR1 and CDR2 sequences are MGHRA and YSYEKL. Trimming pared 1 base from V and 3 bases from J, leaving 16 bases between. The CDR3 is 17 residues long. DNA for the CDR3: TGCGCCAGCAGCCAAGGGCCGGAGGCAAGGTATGGAAACACCATATATTTT. Translated: CASSQGPEARYGNTIYF.

This chain connects TRBV19 to TRBJ2-5; 10 nucleotides line up with TRBD2. Germline V lookup: CDR1 LNHDA, CDR2 SQIVND (reference sequence). The CDR3 length is 14 residues. Trimming at V came to 5 bases and at J to 2 bases, leaving 2 bases not matched to a gene. The CDR3 DNA follows: TGTGCCAGTAGTCTGGGACTAGCGCAAGAGACCCAGTACTTC. This translates into CASSLGLAQETQYF.

CDR3 nucleotides: TGCGCCAGCAGCTTGGGCTACGGCGGCTCAATTACCGGGGAGCTGTTTTTT. Translating gives CASSLGYGGSITGELFF. This chain connects TRBV5-1 to TRBJ2-2; no clear D gene. Germline CDR1 SGHRS, CDR2 YFSETQ. Trimming removed 0 bases from V and 5 bases from J, with 17 bases in between. This CDR3 has 17 amino acids.

The chain has TRBV20-1 and TRBJ1-5; D perhaps matches TRBD1 (5 bases). Germline values: CDR1 DFQATT, CDR2 SNEGSKA (reference sequence). This CDR3 contains 12 residues. The V end was cut by 3 bases, the J end by 5 bases, with 8 bases between. DNA of the CDR3: TGCAGTGCTAGTCGGGGGGATCAGCCCCAGCATTTT. This codes for CSASRGDQPQHF.

The chain joins TRBV24-1 to TRBJ2-1; 11 nucleotides agree with TRBD2. V trimming: 9 bases; J trimming: 7 bases; junction bases outside the gene matches: 10. In germline, CDR1 is KGHDR, CDR2 SFDVKD. The CDR3 totals 15 residues. CDR3 residues: CATSTGSGRVNEQFF. The CDR3, as DNA: TGTGCCACCTCCACTGGTAGCGGGAGGGTAAATGAGCAGTTCTTC.

This rearrangement joins TRBV19 to TRBJ1-6; D unresolved. The CDR3 loop spans 14 amino acids. V was clipped by 3 bases and J by 7 bases, with 10 bases between them. CDR1 is LNHDA and CDR2 is SQIVND in the germline V gene (reference sequence). CDR3 DNA: TGTGCCAGTAGTATTCTTACGGAGAATTCACCCCTCCACTTT. It specifies CASSILTENSPLHF.

This clone was found once. This chain joins TRBV7-2 and TRBJ2-2; TRBD2 matches 8 bases. Trimming took 2 bases from V and 7 from J; bases not matched to a gene: 9. The CDR3 contains 16 residues. From germline, CDR1 is SGHTA and CDR2 FQGNSA. CDR3 in amino acids: CASSLWSGAGGGELFF. The DNA of the CDR3 is TGTGCCAGCAGCTTATGGTCAGGGGCGGGGGGCGGGGAGCTGTTTTTT.

The rearrangement uses TRBV4-1 and TRBJ1-2, with D perhaps TRBD1 (6 bases). This CDR3 has 16 amino acids. V lost 0 bases and J lost 8, with 19 bases in between. The V gene's germline CDR1 is MGHRA and CDR2 YSYEKL. The CDR3 sequence: CASSQEWRQGPWGYTF. The CDR3 bases are TGCGCCAGCAGCCAAGAGTGGCGGCAGGGGCCTTGGGGCTACACCTTC.

The chain joins TRBV12-5 to TRBJ1-1, with D maybe TRBD1 (5 bases). V was shortened by 1 base and J by 4 bases, with 16 bases between the two germline ends. The CDR3 is 16 residues long. Germline V gene sequence: CDR1 LGHNT, CDR2 FRNRAP. DNA of the CDR3: TGTGCTAGTGGTTTGGAGGGGATTTTCGGAGTCACTGAAGCTTTCTTT. It yields the protein CASGLEGIFGVTEAFF. Complete variable domain (other parts from reference TRBV12-5 and TRBJ1-1): DARVTQTPRHKVTEMGQEVTMRCQPILGHNTVFWYRQTMMQGLELLAYFRNRAPLDDSGMPKDRFSAEMPDATLATLKIQPSEPRDSAVYFCASGLEGIFGVTEAFFGQGTRLTVV.

This sequence joins TRBV6-1 and TRBJ1-4; 8 nucleotides agree with TRBD1. V gave up 2 bases and J gave up 5 bases; unmatched junction bases: 13. CDR3 length equals 18 residues. Germline V gene sequence: CDR1 MNHNS, CDR2 SASEGT. The CDR3 protein is CASSETPAFRGPNEKLFF. CDR3 in DNA: TGTGCCAGCAGTGAAACCCCCGCGTTCAGGGGGCCAAATGAAAAACTGTTTTTT.

The V call is TRBV6-4, the J call TRBJ2-6; D gene ambiguous. This CDR3 is built from 16 residues. V lost 3 bases and J 0 bases, leaving 9 bases between the germline ends. CDR1 and CDR2 (germline): MRHNA, SNTAGT. CDR3 loop: CASSESLSSGANVLTF. CDR3 in DNA: TGTGCCAGCAGTGAATCTTTGAGCTCTGGGGCCAACGTCCTGACTTTC.

The rearrangement uses TRBV7-3 and TRBJ2-3; the D gene is possibly TRBD1 (6 bases). The germline V gene has CDR1 SGHTA and CDR2 FQGTGA. The V and J ends lost 5 bases and 1 base respectively, with 16 bases between them. The CDR3 runs to 16 residues. CDR3 amino acids: CASSPRIAGGTDTQYF. In DNA, the CDR3 is TGTGCCAGCAGCCCCCGAATTGCAGGGGGCACAGATACGCAGTATTTT.

The rearrangement joins TRBV7-8 to TRBJ1-6; no reliable D call. The CDR3 sequence is 13 residues long. Deletions cut 5 bases from V and 5 bases from J, with 7 bases between. Germline V gene sequence: CDR1 SGHVS, CDR2 FQNEAQ. DNA of the CDR3: TGTGCCAGCAGCCGGATAGATAATTCACCCCTCCACTTT. This gives the protein CASSRIDNSPLHF.

V gene TRBV30 combines with J gene TRBJ2-7; no reliable D call. This CDR3 region has 11 residues. V lost 2 bases and J lost 2, with 4 bases in between. CDR1 is GTSNPN and CDR2 is SVGIG in the germline V gene (reference sequence). The CDR3 here is CAWSSPYEQYF. The CDR3 DNA reads as TGTGCCTGGAGTAGCCCCTACGAGCAGTACTTC. The full variable domain, with the rest looked up from reference TRBV30 and TRBJ2-7, is SQTIHQWPATLVQPVGSPLSLECTVEGTSNPNLYWYRQAAGRGLQLLFYSVGIGQISSEVPQNLSASRPQDRQFILSSKKLLLSDSGFYLCAWSSPYEQYFGPGTRLTVT.

The CDR3 DNA reads as TGTGCCAGCAGCCAAGAGGCGGGCTACTATAATTCACCCCTCCACTTT. Translation: CASSQEAGYYNSPLHF. J is TRBJ1-6 and V is TRBV14; the D is unclear. The CDR3 runs to 16 residues. Between the trimmed V and J ends, which lost 0 bases and 3 bases, there was a span of 9 bases. Germline V lookup: CDR1 SGHDN, CDR2 FVKESK.

The V and J genes are TRBV7-6 and TRBJ2-4; D is possibly TRBD1 (6 bases). V lost 4 bases, J lost 0 bases, and 13 bases lay in between. Germline V gene sequence: CDR1 SGHVS, CDR2 FNYEAQ. The CDR3 is 16 residues long. The CDR3 spells CASSSGQTLAKNIQYF. Here the CDR3 DNA reads TGTGCCAGCAGCTCCGGACAGACCCTAGCCAAAAACATTCAGTACTTC.

The chain uses TRBV7-3 and TRBJ1-6; the match to TRBD1 covers 8 bases. The germline CDR1 and CDR2 sequences are SGHTA and FQGTGA. After removal of 5 bases from V and 6 bases from J, the junction contained 3 bases not matched to a gene. The CDR3 covers 14 residues. The DNA for the CDR3 is TGTGCCAGCAGCATGGACAGGGCTAATTCACCCCTCCACTTT. Encoded protein: CASSMDRANSPLHF.

About this clone itself: Other DNA sequences in the same sample also yield this CDR3. The rearrangement links TRBV10-3 to TRBJ1-2; the D gene is possibly TRBD1 (5 bases). The CDR3 spans 14 residues. Trimming took off 2 bases at V and 2 bases at J, with 9 bases between the two ends. From germline, CDR1 is ENHRY and CDR2 SYGVKD. The CDR3 bases are TGTGCCATCAGTGAGCCAGGGCTGAACTATGGCTACACCTTC. It translates to CAISEPGLNYGYTF.

V usage is TRBV12-3 or TRBV12-4 and J usage is TRBJ2-1; D is ambiguous. The length of the CDR3 is 12 residues. V lost 5 bases and J 8 bases, leaving 10 bases between the germline ends. The chain's CDR3 is CASSVSRDEQFF. The DNA for the CDR3 is TGTGCCAGCAGTGTTTCTAGAGATGAGCAGTTCTTC.

With respect to this clone: Other DNA sequences in this specimen translate into the identical CDR3. The V and J genes are TRBV5-1 and TRBJ1-2, with unresolved D. V dropped 4 bases and J dropped 2 bases, with 12 bases sitting between them. The germline CDR1 and CDR2 sequences are SGHRS and YFSETQ. The length of the CDR3 is 14 residues. The CDR3 is CASSPATENYGYTF. DNA for the CDR3: TGCGCCAGCAGCCCCGCCACAGAAAACTATGGCTACACCTTC. Looking up the rest from reference TRBV5-1 and TRBJ1-2 gives the full variable domain: KAGVTQTPRYLIKTRGQQVTLSCSPISGHRSVSWYQQTPGQGLQFLFEYFSETQRNKGNFPGRFSGRQFSNSRSEMNVSTLELGDSALYLCASSPATENYGYTFGSGTRLTVV.

This chain uses TRBV24-1 with TRBJ1-2; unclear D gene. This CDR3 has 16 amino acids. Trimming left V 2 bases short and J 7 bases short, with 19 bases between. The germline V gene encodes CDR1 KGHDR and CDR2 SFDVKD. In DNA, the CDR3 is TGTGCCACCAGTGATTCATACCCGGGTGAACTAGGTGGCTACACCTTC. Amino acid sequence: CATSDSYPGELGGYTF.

In its sample, this clone was seen many times. The chain uses TRBV9 and TRBJ2-7; 9 bases fit TRBD1. This CDR3 comprises 14 residues. Germline lookup yields CDR1 SGDLS and CDR2 YYNGEE. Unmatched junction bases numbered 12, after V lost 10 bases and J lost 4 bases. The CDR3 reads CAGLSGTGIYEQYF. The CDR3 nucleotides are TGTGCCGGCCTCTCAGGGACAGGGATATACGAGCAGTACTTC.

This clone showed up just a few times. V and J are TRBV19 and TRBJ1-6, with D possibly being TRBD1 (6 bases). V lost 6 bases and J lost 7, with 16 bases in between. Looked up from germline, CDR1 is LNHDA and CDR2 is SQIVND (reference sequence). This CDR3 comprises 15 residues. CDR3 DNA sequence: TGTGCCAGTAGCACACAGGGAAATTTAAATTCACCCCTCCACTTT. Its protein product is CASSTQGNLNSPLHF.

J is TRBJ2-3 and V is TRBV14; TRBD2 matches at 16 bases. This CDR3 comprises 22 residues. The germline gives CDR1 SGHDN, CDR2 FVKESK. The junction had 17 bases not matched to a gene; V was cut back by 4 bases and J by 1 base. CDR3 sequence reads: CASSLGQPPGLAGGPRTDTQYF. CDR3 bases: TGTGCCAGCAGCCTTGGACAGCCCCCGGGACTAGCGGGAGGGCCGCGCACAGATACGCAGTATTTT.

The J gene is TRBJ2-3, the V gene TRBV24-1; the D is unclear. CDR3 length: 15 residues. V was trimmed by 1 base and J by 6 bases, leaving 13 bases between them. CDR1 and CDR2 from the germline V gene are KGHDR and SFDVKD. Written as DNA, the CDR3 is TGTGCCACCAGTGATTTACCGCCGAAGCCGGATACGCAGTATTTT. This gives the protein CATSDLPPKPDTQYF.